This T cell receptor (beta chain) was retrieved from a study of control samples from healthy donors and cancer patients. Trimming stripped 5 bases from V and 2 bases from J, with 12 bases between. The CDR3 consists of 14 residues. Germline V gives CDR1 SGHVS, CDR2 FQNEAQ. TCRdb's table, derived via immunoSEQ multiplex PCR, lists solely in-frame clones and lacks some. The sample includes around 130,000 clones, approximately 87% seen only once; the top ten take around 10%. This clonotype was sampled from a man aged 25-45 years in good health. The sequenced sample was blood. The chain uses TRBV7-8 and TRBJ1-1; D unresolved. For the CDR3, the DNA is TGTGCCAGCAGCCCCAGCTGGGGTAACACTGAAGCTTTCTTT. It encodes CASSPSWGNTEAFF. The full variable domain, its missing parts supplied by reference TRBV7-8 and TRBJ1-1, is GAGVSQSPRYKVAKRGQDVALRCDPISGHVSLFWYQQALGQGPEFLTYFQNEAQLDKSGLPSDRFFAERPEGSVSTLKIQRTQQEDSAVYLCASSPSWGNTEAFFGQGTRLTVV.